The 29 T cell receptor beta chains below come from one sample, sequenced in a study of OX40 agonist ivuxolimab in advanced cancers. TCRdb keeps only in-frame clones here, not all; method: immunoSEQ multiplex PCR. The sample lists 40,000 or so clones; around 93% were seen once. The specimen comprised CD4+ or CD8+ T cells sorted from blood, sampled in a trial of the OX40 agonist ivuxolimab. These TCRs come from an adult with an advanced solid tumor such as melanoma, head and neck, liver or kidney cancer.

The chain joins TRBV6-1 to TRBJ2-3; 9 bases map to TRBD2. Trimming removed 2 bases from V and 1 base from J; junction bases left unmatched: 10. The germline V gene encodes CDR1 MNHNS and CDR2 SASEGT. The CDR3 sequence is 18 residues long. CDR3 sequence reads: CASSEWASGTGGTDTQYF. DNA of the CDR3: TGTGCCAGCAGTGAATGGGCTAGCGGGACCGGGGGCACAGATACGCAGTATTTT.

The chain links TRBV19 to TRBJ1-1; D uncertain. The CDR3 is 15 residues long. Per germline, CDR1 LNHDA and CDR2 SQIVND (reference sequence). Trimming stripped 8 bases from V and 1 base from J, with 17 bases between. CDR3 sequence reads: CASPSGREWNTEAFF. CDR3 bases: TGTGCCAGTCCTAGTGGGAGGGAATGGAACACTGAAGCTTTCTTT.

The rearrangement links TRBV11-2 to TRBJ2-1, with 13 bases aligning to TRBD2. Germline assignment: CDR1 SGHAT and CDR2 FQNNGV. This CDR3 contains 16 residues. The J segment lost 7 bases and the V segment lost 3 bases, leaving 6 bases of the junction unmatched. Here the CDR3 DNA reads TGTGCCAGCAGCTTGGTGAGGACTAGCGGGAGTAATGAGCAGTTCTTC. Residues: CASSLVRTSGSNEQFF.

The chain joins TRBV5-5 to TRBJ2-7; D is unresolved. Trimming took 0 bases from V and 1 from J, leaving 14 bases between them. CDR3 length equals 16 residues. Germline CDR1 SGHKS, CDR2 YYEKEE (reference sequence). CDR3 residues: CASSLDPGRDSYEQYV. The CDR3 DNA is TGTGCCAGCAGCTTGGACCCGGGTAGAGATTCCTACGAGCAGTACGTC.

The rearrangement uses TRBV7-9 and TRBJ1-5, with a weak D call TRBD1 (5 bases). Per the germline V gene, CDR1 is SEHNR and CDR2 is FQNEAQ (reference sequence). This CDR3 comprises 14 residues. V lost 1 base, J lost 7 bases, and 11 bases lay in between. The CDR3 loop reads CASSLGGFGQPQHF. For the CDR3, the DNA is TGTGCCAGCAGCTTAGGGGGGTTCGGGCAGCCCCAGCATTTT.

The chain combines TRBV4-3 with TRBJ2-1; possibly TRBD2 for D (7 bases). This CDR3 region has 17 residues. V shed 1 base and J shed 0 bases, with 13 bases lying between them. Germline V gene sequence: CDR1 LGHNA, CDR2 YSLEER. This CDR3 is CASSQGLGGVSYNEQFF. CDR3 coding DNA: TGCGCCAGCAGCCAAGGCCTAGGGGGGGTCTCCTACAATGAGCAGTTCTTC.

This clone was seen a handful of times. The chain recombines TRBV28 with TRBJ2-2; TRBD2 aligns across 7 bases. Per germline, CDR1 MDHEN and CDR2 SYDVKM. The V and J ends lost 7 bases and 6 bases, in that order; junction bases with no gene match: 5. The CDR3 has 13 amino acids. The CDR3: CASNRGSAGELFF. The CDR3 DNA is TGTGCCAGCAATCGCGGGAGCGCCGGGGAGCTGTTTTTT.

This CDR3 is CASSQEGWNGEQFF. Here the CDR3 DNA reads TGTGCCAGCAGCCAAGAAGGGTGGAACGGGGAGCAGTTCTTC. The V call is TRBV14, the J call TRBJ2-1; D not certain. CDR1 and CDR2 from the germline V gene are SGHDN and FVKESK. V was pared by 0 bases and J by 10 bases, with 13 bases between. The CDR3 length is 14 residues.

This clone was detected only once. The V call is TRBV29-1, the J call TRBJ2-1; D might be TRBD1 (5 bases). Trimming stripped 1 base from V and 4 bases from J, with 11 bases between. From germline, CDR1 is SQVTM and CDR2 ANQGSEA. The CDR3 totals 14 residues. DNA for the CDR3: TGCAGCGTTGAAGGGACATACGAATACAATGAGCAGTTCTTC. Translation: CSVEGTYEYNEQFF.

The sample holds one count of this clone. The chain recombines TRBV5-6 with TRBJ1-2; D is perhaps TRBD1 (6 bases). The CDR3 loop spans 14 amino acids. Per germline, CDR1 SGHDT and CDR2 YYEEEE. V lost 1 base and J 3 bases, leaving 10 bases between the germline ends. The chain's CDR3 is CASSLTGLDYGYTF. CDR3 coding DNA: TGTGCCAGCAGCTTGACAGGGTTGGACTATGGCTACACCTTC.

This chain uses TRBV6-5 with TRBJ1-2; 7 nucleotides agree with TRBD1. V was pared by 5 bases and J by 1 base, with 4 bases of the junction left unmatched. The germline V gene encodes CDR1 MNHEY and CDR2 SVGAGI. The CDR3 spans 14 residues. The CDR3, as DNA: TGTGCCAGCAGTCTTCAGGGGGATAACTATGGCTACACCTTC. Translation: CASSLQGDNYGYTF.

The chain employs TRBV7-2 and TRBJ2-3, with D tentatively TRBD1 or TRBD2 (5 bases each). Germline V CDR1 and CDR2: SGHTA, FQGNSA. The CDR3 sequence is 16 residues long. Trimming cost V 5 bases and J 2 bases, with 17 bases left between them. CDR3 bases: TGTGCCAGCAGCCCCCTTTACGGGGCCAACACAGATACGCAGTATTTT. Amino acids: CASSPLYGANTDTQYF.

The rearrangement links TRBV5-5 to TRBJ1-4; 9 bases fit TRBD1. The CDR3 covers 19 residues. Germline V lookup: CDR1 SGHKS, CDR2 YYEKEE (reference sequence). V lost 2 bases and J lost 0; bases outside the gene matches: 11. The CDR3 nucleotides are TGTGCCAGCAGCTTTACGGGACAGGGAACCTACGCAACTAATGAAAAACTGTTTTTT. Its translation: CASSFTGQGTYATNEKLFF.

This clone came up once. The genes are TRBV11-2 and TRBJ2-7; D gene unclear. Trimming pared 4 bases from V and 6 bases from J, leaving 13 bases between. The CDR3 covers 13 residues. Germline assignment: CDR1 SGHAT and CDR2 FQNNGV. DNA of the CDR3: TGTGCCAGCAGCTCCGGGTTCCACTTCGAGCAGTACGTC. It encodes CASSSGFHFEQYV.

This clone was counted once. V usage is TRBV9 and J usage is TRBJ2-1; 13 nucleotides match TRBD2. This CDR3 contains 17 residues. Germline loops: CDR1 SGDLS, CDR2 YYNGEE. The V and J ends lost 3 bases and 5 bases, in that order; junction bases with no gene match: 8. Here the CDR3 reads CASSADPGTSGNNEQFF. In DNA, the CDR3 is TGTGCCAGCAGCGCCGACCCCGGGACTAGCGGGAACAATGAGCAGTTCTTC.

CDR3 protein: CASSLEGANRYEQYF. CDR3 nucleotide sequence: TGTGCCAGCAGTTTAGAGGGGGCGAATAGGTACGAGCAGTACTTC. The V gene is TRBV28, the J gene TRBJ2-7; TRBD1 matches at 7 bases. The ends lost 2 bases at V and 4 bases at J; junction bases unmatched: 8. The CDR3 contains 15 residues. The germline V gene has CDR1 MDHEN and CDR2 SYDVKM.

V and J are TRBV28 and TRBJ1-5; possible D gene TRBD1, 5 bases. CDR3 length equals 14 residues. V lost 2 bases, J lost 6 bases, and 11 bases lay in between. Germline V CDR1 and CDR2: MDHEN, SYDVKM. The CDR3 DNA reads TGTGCCAGCAGTTTACAAAGGGGCGGTCAGCCCCAGCATTTT. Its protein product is CASSLQRGGQPQHF.

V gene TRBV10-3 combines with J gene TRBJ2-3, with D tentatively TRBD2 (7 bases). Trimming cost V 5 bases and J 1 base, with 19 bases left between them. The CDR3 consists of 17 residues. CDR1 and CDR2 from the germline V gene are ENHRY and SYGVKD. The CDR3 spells CAISPEGGTFRTDTQYF. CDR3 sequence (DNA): TGTGCCATCAGTCCTGAGGGGGGGACATTTCGCACAGATACGCAGTATTTT.

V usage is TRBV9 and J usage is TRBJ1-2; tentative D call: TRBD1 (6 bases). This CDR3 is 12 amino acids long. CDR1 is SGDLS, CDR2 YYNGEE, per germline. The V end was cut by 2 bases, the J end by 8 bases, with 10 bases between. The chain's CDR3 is CASSVGGRGYTF. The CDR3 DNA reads TGTGCCAGCAGCGTTGGGGGGCGCGGCTACACCTTC. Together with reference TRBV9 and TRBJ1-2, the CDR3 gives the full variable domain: DSGVTQTPKHLITATGQRVTLRCSPRSGDLSVYWYQQSLDQGLQFLIQYYNGEERAKGNILERFSAQQFPDLHSELNLSSLELGDSALYFCASSVGGRGYTFGSGTRLTVV.

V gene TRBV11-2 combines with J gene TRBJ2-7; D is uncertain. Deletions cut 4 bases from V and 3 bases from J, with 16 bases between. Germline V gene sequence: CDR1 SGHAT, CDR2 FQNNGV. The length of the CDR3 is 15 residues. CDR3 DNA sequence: TGTGCCAGCAGCTCTTCGGTGACGGGCCGCTACGAGCAGTACTTC. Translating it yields CASSSSVTGRYEQYF. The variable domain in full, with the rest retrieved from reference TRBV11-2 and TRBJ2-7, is EAGVAQSPRYKIIEKRQSVAFWCNPISGHATLYWYQQILGQGPKLLIQFQNNGVVDDSQLPKDRFSAERLKGVDSTLKIQPAKLEDSAVYLCASSSSVTGRYEQYFGPGTRLTVT.

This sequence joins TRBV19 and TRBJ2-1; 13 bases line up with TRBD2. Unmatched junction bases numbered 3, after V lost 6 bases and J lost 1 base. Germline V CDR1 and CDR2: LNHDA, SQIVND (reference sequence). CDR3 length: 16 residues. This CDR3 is CASRKLAGGSYNEQFF. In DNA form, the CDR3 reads TGTGCCAGTAGAAAACTAGCGGGAGGGTCCTACAATGAGCAGTTCTTC.

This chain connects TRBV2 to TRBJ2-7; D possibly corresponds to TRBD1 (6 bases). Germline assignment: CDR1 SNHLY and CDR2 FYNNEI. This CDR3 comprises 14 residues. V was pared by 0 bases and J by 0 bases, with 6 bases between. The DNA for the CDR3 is TGTGCCAGCAGTGAAGCAGGGGGCTCCTACGAGCAGTACTTC. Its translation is CASSEAGGSYEQYF.

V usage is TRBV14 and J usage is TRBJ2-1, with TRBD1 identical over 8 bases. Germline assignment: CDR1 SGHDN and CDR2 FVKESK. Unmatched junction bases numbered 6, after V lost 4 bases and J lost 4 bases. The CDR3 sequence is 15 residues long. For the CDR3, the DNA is TGTGCCAGCAGCCCCGGGACAGGTGATTACAATGAGCAGTTCTTC. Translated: CASSPGTGDYNEQFF.

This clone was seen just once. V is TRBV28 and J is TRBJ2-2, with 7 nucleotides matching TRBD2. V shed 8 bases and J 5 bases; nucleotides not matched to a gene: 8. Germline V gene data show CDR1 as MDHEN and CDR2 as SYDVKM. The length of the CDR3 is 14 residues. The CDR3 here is CASHGGVRTGELFF. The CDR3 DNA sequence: TGTGCCAGCCATGGGGGGGTACGTACCGGGGAGCTGTTTTTT.

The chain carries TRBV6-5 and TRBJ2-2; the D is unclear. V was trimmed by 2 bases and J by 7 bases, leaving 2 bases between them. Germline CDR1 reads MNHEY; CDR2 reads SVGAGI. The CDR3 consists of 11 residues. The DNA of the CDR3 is TGTGCCAGCAGTTACATCGGGGAGCTGTTTTTT. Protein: CASSYIGELFF.

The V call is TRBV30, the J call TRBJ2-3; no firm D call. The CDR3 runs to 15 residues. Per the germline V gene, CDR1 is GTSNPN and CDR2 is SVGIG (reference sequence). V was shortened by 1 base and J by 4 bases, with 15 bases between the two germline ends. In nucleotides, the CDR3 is TGTGCCTGGAGTGGGGATATCCCGGGCCCAGATACGCAGTATTTT. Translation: CAWSGDIPGPDTQYF.

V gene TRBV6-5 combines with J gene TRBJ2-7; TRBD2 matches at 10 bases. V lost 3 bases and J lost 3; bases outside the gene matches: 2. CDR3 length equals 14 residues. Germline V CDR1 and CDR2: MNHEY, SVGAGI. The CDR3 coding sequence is TGTGCCAGCAGTTATCTAGCGGGAGTCTACGAGCAGTACTTC. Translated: CASSYLAGVYEQYF.

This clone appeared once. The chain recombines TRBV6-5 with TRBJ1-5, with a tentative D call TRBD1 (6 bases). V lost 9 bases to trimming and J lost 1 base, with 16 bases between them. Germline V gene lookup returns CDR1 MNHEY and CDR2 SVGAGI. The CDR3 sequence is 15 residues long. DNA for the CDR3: TGTGCCAGTAAACGGGGGGGCGCAAGCAATCAGCCCCAGCATTTT. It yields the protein CASKRGGASNQPQHF.

CDR3 residues: CASTAGTGGYEQYF. The DNA of the CDR3 is TGTGCCAGTACCGCCGGGACAGGGGGGTACGAGCAGTACTTC. This chain uses TRBV19 with TRBJ2-7; TRBD1 agrees at 11 bases. This CDR3 is built from 14 residues. In germline, CDR1 is LNHDA, CDR2 SQIVND (reference sequence). The ends lost 7 bases at V and 4 bases at J; junction bases unmatched: 6. Drawing the rest from reference TRBV19 and TRBJ2-7, the complete variable domain is DGGITQSPKYLFRKEGQNVTLSCEQNLNHDAMYWYRQDPGQGLRLIYYSQIVNDFQKGDIAEGYSVSREKKESFPLTVTSAQKNPTAFYLCASTAGTGGYEQYFGPGTRLTVT.